This T cell receptor (beta chain) was captured by sequencing in a study of blood T cell repertoires in COVID-19. Study as a whole: Acute and convalescent COVID-19 specimens originated in the United States, Italy and Spain.

With regard to this clone: Its ends do not fully match the called genes, so a read error is possible.

The CDR3 totals 11 residues. Per the germline V gene, CDR1 is DFQATT and CDR2 is SNEGSKA (reference sequence). Per the original data handling: Amplification from reference gene primers served as the basis for estimated nucleated cell counts. Clones were sequenced by immunoSEQ multiplex PCR, and TCRdb holds only the in-frame ones, with some missing. V, J and clone size derive from that table, while D and trimming were established from the DNA sequence. The sample has more than 150,000 clones; around 80% are singletons. V is TRBV20-1 and J is TRBJ2-7; tentative D call: TRBD2 (6 bases). This TCR was sampled from a man aged 60 to 75 with acute or convalescent COVID-19. The specimen sequenced was peripheral blood. The CDR3 reads CSATSAGPRVF. In nucleotides, the CDR3 is TGCAGTGCTACCTCCGCGGGGCCGCGGGTCTTC.